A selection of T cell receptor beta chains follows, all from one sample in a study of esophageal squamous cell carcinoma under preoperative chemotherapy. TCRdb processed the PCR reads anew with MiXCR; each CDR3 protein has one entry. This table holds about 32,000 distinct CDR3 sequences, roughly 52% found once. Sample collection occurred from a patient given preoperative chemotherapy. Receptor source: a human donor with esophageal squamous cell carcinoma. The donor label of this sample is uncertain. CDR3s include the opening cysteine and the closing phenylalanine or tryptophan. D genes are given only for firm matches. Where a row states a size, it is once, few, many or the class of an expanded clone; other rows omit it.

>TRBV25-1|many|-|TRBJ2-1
TGTGCCAGCAGTGAATTCGGAGGGGAGCAGTTCTTC
CASSEFGGEQFF
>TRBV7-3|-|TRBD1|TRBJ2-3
TGTGCCAGCAGCTTAGGTCCCCAGGCTGCGGGCACAGGGGAGCAGTATTTT
CASSLGPQAAGTGEQYF
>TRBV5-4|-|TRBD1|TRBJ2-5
TGTGCCAGCAGCTCGCGGACAGGGGGCCTTCAAGAGACCCAGTACTTC
CASSSRTGGLQETQYF
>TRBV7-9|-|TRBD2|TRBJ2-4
TGTGCCAGCAGCCCCGTAGAGACTAGCAAAAACACTCAGTACTTC
CASSPVETSKNTQYF
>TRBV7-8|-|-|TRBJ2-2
TGTGCCAGCAGCTTAGTGGCCGGGGCGCAGTTTTTT
CASSLVAGAQFF
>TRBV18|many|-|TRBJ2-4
TGTGCCAGCTCACCAAATACGGGGGCCAAAAACATTCAGTACTTC
CASSPNTGAKNIQYF
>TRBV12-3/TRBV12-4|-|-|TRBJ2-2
TGTGCCAGCAACGGGGACGACACCTCGAACACCGGGGAGCTGTTTTTT
CASNGDDTSNTGELFF
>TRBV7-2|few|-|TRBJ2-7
TGTGCCAGCAGCTTAGATACGGGGGCGACATACGAGCAGTACTTC
CASSLDTGATYEQYF
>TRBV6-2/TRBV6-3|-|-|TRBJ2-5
TGTGGCGGCGGGGTCGGAGCGCGTGAACGAGATACCCAGTACTTC
CGGGVGARERDTQYF
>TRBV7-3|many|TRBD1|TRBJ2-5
TGTGCCAGCAGCCAAACCGGGACAGGGGGCGAGACCCAGTACTTC
CASSQTGTGGETQYF
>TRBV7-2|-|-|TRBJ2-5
TGTGCCAGCAGCTTAGCGGTCACCTGGCCCATTGTCAAAAAGACCCAGTACTTC
CASSLAVTWPIVKKTQYF
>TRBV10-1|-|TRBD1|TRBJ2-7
TGCGCCAGCAGTGGGCCGGGACAGGGTGGTTACGAGCAGTACTTC
CASSGPGQGGYEQYF
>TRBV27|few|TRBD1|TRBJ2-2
TGTGCCAGCAGTTTAAGTTATGTTACAGGGGAAATTGCCGGGGAGCTGTTTTTT
CASSLSYVTGEIAGELFF
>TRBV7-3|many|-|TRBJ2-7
TGTGCCAGCAGCTCGCTAGCGAGCTCCTACAATGAGCAGTACTTC
CASSSLASSYNEQYF
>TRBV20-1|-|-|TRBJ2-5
TGCAGTGCTAGCCGGGGCATCCAAGAGACCCAGTACTTC
CSASRGIQETQYF
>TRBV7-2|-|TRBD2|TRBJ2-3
TGTGCCAGCAGCGTCCGGGGGGGGCAAGCCACAGATACGCAGTATTTC
CASSVRGGQATDTQYF
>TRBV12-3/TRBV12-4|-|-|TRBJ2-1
TGTGCCGCGGGTCACGGGGGCCTAAGCACAGATACCCAGTTCTTC
CAAGHGGLSTDTQFF
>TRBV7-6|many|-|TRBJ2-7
TGTGCCAGCAGCTTAGGCCCCACCTACTCGGGGTACGAGCAGTACTTC
CASSLGPTYSGYEQYF
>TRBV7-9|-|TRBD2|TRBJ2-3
TGTGCCAGCAGCTATAGCGGGGGGGAACAAGAGACCCAGTATTTC
CASSYSGGEQETQYF
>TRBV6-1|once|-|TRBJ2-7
TGTGCCAGCAGGCGGCTAACAAGCTCCTCGGAAAACGAGCAGTACTTC
CASRRLTSSSENEQYF
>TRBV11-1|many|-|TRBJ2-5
TGTGCCAGCAGCCGGAACGCTAGGTTAGAGACCCAGTACTTC
CASSRNARLETQYF
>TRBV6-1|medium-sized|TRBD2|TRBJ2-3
TGTGCCAGCATTCTGGGACTAGGCACAGATACGCAGTATTTT
CASILGLGTDTQYF
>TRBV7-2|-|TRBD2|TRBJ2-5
TGTGCCAGGGGCTCCGGGGGGGGGGACCCAGAGACCCAGTACTTT
CARGSGGGDPETQYF
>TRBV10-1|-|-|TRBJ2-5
TGCGCCAGCAGTGACAGGGGTGGATCGGAGACCCAGTACTTC
CASSDRGGSETQYF
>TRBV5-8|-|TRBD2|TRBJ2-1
TGTGCCAGCAGCTTGTCGATAGCGGGGGGGCCGGGTGAGCAGTTCTTC
CASSLSIAGGPGEQFF
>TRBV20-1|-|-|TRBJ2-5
TGCAGTGCTAGAGTACGTGCAGAGACCCAGTACTTC
CSARVRAETQYF
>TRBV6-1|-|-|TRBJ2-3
TGTGCCAGCAGGAAACCTGGAGGGGGGAGGGTGAACACCGAGAAGCAGTATTTT
CASRKPGGGRVNTEKQYF
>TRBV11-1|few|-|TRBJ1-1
TGTGCCAGCAGCTCGAAATCCCCACAGACTCACACTGAAGCTTTCTTT
CASSSKSPQTHTEAFF
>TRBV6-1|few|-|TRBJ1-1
TGTGCCAGCACCCGAACGGGGGGGGAAACTGAAGCTTTCTTT
CASTRTGGETEAFF
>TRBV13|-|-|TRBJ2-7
TGTGCCAGCAGCGGTACTAGCAGGGGGGCCAGTTCCTACGAGCAGTACTTC
CASSGTSRGASSYEQYF
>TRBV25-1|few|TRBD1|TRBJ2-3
TGTGCCAGCAGACCCATAACGCGGAGTCCCCCGGGACAGGTCTTGGGCACAGATACGCAGTATTTT
CASRPITRSPPGQVLGTDTQYF
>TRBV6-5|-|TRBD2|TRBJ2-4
TGTGCCAGCAGTTACTCGGGCCTAGCGGGAGTGGGGGGGACAAATGAGCAGTACTTC
CASSYSGLAGVGGTNEQYF
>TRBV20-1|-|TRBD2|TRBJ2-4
TGCAGTGCTAGAGGACCGGGACTAGCGGGGGAGTTAGCCAAAAACATTCAGTACTTC
CSARGPGLAGELAKNIQYF
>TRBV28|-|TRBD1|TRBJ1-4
TGTGCCAGCAGCCGGACAGGGAGATATGAAAAACTGTTTTTT
CASSRTGRYEKLFF
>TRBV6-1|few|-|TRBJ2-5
TGTGCCAGCAGTGAACATCCGGGATGGGAGACCCAGTACTTC
CASSEHPGWETQYF
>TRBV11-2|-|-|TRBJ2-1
TGTGCCAGCAGCCCGAGCTTGGGACCCCACAATGAGCAGTTCTTC
CASSPSLGPHNEQFF
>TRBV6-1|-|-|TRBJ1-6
TGTGCCAGCAGTGATGCGGGGGTGGGTTCACCCCTCCACTTT
CASSDAGVGSPLHF
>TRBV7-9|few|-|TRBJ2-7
TGTGCCAGCAGCTTGGGGGGGGGCAGCTCCTACGAGCAGTACTTC
CASSLGGGSSYEQYF
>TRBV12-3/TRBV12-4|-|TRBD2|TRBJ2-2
TGTGCCAGCAGTATGCTAGCGGCGAACACCGGGGAGCTGTTTTTT
CASSMLAANTGELFF
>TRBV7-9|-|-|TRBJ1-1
TGTGCCAGCAGCTTGACAGGGAACACTGAAGCTTTCTTT
CASSLTGNTEAFF